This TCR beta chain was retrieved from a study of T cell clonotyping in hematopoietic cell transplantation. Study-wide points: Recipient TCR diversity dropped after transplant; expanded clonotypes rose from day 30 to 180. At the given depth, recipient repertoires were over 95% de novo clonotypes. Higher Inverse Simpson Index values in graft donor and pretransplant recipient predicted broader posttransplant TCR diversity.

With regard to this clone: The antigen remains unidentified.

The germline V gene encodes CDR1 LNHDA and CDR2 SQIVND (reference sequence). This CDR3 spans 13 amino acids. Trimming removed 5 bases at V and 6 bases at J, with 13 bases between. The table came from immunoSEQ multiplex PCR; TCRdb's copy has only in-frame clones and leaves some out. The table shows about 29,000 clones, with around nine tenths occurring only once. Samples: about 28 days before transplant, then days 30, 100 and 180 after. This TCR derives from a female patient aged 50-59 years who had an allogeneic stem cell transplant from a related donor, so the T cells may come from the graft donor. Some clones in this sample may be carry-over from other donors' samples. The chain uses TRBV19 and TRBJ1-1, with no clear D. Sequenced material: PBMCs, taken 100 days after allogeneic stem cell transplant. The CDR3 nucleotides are TGTGCCAGTAGTGAGCAGGCTCGGGCTGAAGCTTTCTTT. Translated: CASSEQARAEAFF.